This T cell receptor (beta chain) is drawn from a study of blood T cell repertoires in COVID-19. Looking at the study overall: There were acute and convalescent COVID-19 samples, and they came from the United States, Italy and Spain. PBMCs, B-cell-depleted T cells, or T cells provided the cDNA or gDNA that made up the material.

Those who participated ranged in age from roughly 18 to 100 years and resided in around 22 US areas. Methods used by the authors: Reference gene primer amplification gave nucleated cell count estimates. Sequencing used immunoSEQ multiplex PCR; TCRdb keeps in-frame clones, though not all of them. D and trimming were read from the DNA, whereas the V and J calls and clone size are those reported in that table. The table records roughly 220,000 clones, approximately 92% of them present only once. Per the germline V gene, CDR1 is SEHNR and CDR2 is FQNEAQ (reference sequence). Unmatched junction bases numbered 5, after V lost 5 bases and J lost 6 bases. The CDR3 is 14 amino acids.

The J gene is TRBJ1-2, the V gene TRBV7-9, with 11 bases fitting TRBD1. The source is a woman under 30 in a cohort exposed to, infected with or recovered from COVID-19 (not recorded which). Sequenced input: PBMCs or T cells enriched from blood (not recorded which). CDR3 sequence: CASSPGQGANGYTF. For the CDR3, the DNA is TGTGCCAGCAGCCCCGGACAGGGGGCTAATGGCTACACCTTC.